This is a list of T cell receptor beta chains from one sample in a study of blood T cell repertoires in COVID-19. Data came from immunoSEQ multiplex PCR; TCRdb stores just in-frame clones and leaves some out. The sample contains 120,000 to 150,000 clones, about 80% of which appear only once. Sequenced input: peripheral blood. The receptor set was obtained from a woman older than 75 in a cohort sampled during active or convalescent COVID-19. Both conserved end residues are part of each CDR3. The order of the fields is CDR3 protein, CDR3 DNA, J gene, clone size, V gene, D gene. D genes are given only for firm matches. Clone size is given for some rows only: seen once, a few or many times, or a class if the clone is expanded.

CDR3 protein: CSARREDGYTF
CDR3 DNA: TGCAGTGCGCGCAGGGAAGATGGCTACACCTTC
J gene: TRBJ1-2
clone size: few
V gene: TRBV20-1
D gene: NA

CDR3 protein: CASSVPGQGDNQPQHF
CDR3 DNA: TGTGCCAGTAGTGTCCCGGGACAGGGGGACAATCAGCCCCAGCATTTT
J gene: TRBJ1-5
clone size: NA
V gene: TRBV19
D gene: TRBD1

CDR3 protein: CASSETYSSKETQYF
CDR3 DNA: TGTGCCAGCAGTGAAACTTATAGTTCAAAAGAGACCCAGTACTTC
J gene: TRBJ2-5
clone size: NA
V gene: TRBV2
D gene: NA

CDR3 protein: CASSGTSVGELFF
CDR3 DNA: TGTGCCAGCTCCGGGACTAGCGTCGGGGAGCTGTTTTTT
J gene: TRBJ2-2
clone size: once
V gene: TRBV6-6
D gene: TRBD2

CDR3 protein: CASKAGGRYNEQFF
CDR3 DNA: TGTGCCAGCAAAGCGGGGGGACGATACAATGAGCAGTTCTTC
J gene: TRBJ2-1
clone size: NA
V gene: TRBV2
D gene: TRBD2

CDR3 protein: CASSYGGFNEQFF
CDR3 DNA: TGTGCCAGCAGCTACGGAGGGTTCAATGAGCAGTTCTTC
J gene: TRBJ2-1
clone size: few
V gene: TRBV7-3
D gene: NA

CDR3 protein: CASSPFAGGNTDTQYF
CDR3 DNA: TGTGCCAGCTCACCTTTTGCGGGGGGGAACACAGATACGCAGTATTTT
J gene: TRBJ2-3
clone size: NA
V gene: TRBV18
D gene: TRBD2

CDR3 protein: CASSLAGTSQETQYF
CDR3 DNA: TGTGCCAGCAGCTTAGCTGGGACTAGCCAAGAGACCCAGTACTTC
J gene: TRBJ2-5
clone size: NA
V gene: TRBV7-9
D gene: TRBD2

CDR3 protein: CASSERALPGLGNSPLHF
CDR3 DNA: TGTGCCAGCAGTGAACGGGCCTTACCGGGACTTGGAAATTCACCCCTCCACTTT
J gene: TRBJ1-6
clone size: NA
V gene: TRBV6-4
D gene: NA

CDR3 protein: CASSQTGTRSSYNEQFF
CDR3 DNA: TGCGCCAGCAGCCAGACCGGGACAAGGAGCTCCTACAATGAGCAGTTCTTC
J gene: TRBJ2-1
clone size: NA
V gene: TRBV4-1
D gene: NA

CDR3 protein: CASNLAGHSNEQFF
CDR3 DNA: TGTGCCAGTAACTTAGCGGGACATTCTAATGAGCAGTTCTTC
J gene: TRBJ2-1
clone size: NA
V gene: TRBV19
D gene: TRBD2

CDR3 protein: CASTESSGANVLTF
CDR3 DNA: TGTGCCAGCACCGAGAGCTCTGGGGCCAACGTCCTGACTTTC
J gene: TRBJ2-6
clone size: NA
V gene: TRBV18
D gene: NA

CDR3 protein: CASSLGQREETQYF
CDR3 DNA: TGCGCCAGCAGCTTGGGACAGCGAGAAGAGACCCAGTACTTC
J gene: TRBJ2-5
clone size: NA
V gene: TRBV5-1
D gene: NA

CDR3 protein: CSVTGTANTEAFF
CDR3 DNA: TGCAGCGTGACCGGGACAGCCAACACTGAAGCTTTCTTT
J gene: TRBJ1-1
clone size: once
V gene: TRBV29-1
D gene: TRBD1